The 7 T cell receptor beta chains presented below share a single source sample, sequenced in a study of blood T cell repertoires in COVID-19. Produced via immunoSEQ multiplex PCR; TCRdb's table is partial and in-frame only. The sample yields over 200,000 clones, approximately 90% seen once. Sequencing input: PBMCs or T cells enriched from blood (not recorded which). These receptors came from a human donor in a cohort exposed to, infected with or recovered from COVID-19 (not recorded which). The donor label of this sample is uncertain.

V and J are TRBV15 and TRBJ1-1; D remains ambiguous. V was pared by 4 bases and J by 0 bases, with 15 bases between. Germline CDR1 LNHNV, CDR2 YYDKDF (reference sequence). The CDR3 extends over 16 amino acids. The DNA of the CDR3 is TGTGCCACCAGCAAAGAAGCGGGGTATTTGAACACTGAAGCTTTCTTT. This codes for CATSKEAGYLNTEAFF.

This sequence joins TRBV6-1 and TRBJ2-1; D is ambiguous. This CDR3 has 17 amino acids. Looked up from germline, CDR1 is MNHNS and CDR2 is SASEGT. The germline V and J ends were trimmed by 1 base and 0 bases, with 13 bases remaining between them. In nucleotides, the CDR3 is TGTGCCAGCAGTGAAGAGGCTGCGGTGAGCTCCTACAATGAGCAGTTCTTC. This translates into CASSEEAAVSSYNEQFF.

The V and J genes are TRBV7-9 and TRBJ1-1; D remains unclear. Between the trimmed V and J ends, which lost 7 bases and 0 bases, there was a span of 6 bases. The CDR3 has 12 residues. CDR1 is SEHNR, CDR2 FQNEAQ, per germline (reference sequence). This chain's CDR3 is CASTTVNTEAFF. In DNA, the CDR3 is TGTGCCAGCACCACGGTGAACACTGAAGCTTTCTTT.

This chain connects TRBV5-4 to TRBJ2-2; 7 bases are shared with TRBD1. CDR3 size: 14 residues. V lost 2 bases, J lost 5 bases, and 3 bases stayed unmatched. Germline CDR1 is SGHNT and CDR2 is YYREEE (reference sequence). The CDR3 DNA is TGTGCCAGCAGCTTTAACAGGGGAACCGGGGAGCTGTTTTTT. Its protein product is CASSFNRGTGELFF.

J is TRBJ2-1 and V is TRBV5-1; D remains unclear. There are 16 residues in the CDR3. CDR1 SGHRS and CDR2 YFSETQ come from the germline V gene. V dropped 3 bases and J dropped 4 bases, with 17 bases sitting between them. The CDR3 sequence is CASSSNSKIGYNEQFF. The CDR3 bases are TGCGCCAGCAGCTCTAATAGCAAAATCGGGTACAATGAGCAGTTCTTC. The full variable domain, rest sourced from reference TRBV5-1 and TRBJ2-1, is KAGVTQTPRYLIKTRGQQVTLSCSPISGHRSVSWYQQTPGQGLQFLFEYFSETQRNKGNFPGRFSGRQFSNSRSEMNVSTLELGDSALYLCASSSNSKIGYNEQFFGPGTRLTVL.

The genes are TRBV12-3 or TRBV12-4 and TRBJ2-1, with TRBD1 as a possible D gene (6 bases). CDR3 size: 13 residues. V lost 6 bases and J 9 bases, leaving 15 bases between the germline ends. CDR3 DNA sequence: TGTGCCAGCAGCCCCTCTCGACAGGTTGAGCAGTTCTTC. Translated, it gives CASSPSRQVEQFF.

The rearrangement joins TRBV27 to TRBJ1-1; no reliable D call. Trimming left V 2 bases short and J 1 base short, with 8 bases between. Per the germline V gene, CDR1 is MNHEY and CDR2 is SMNVEV (reference sequence). This CDR3 is built from 14 residues. CDR3 protein: CASSLEGTNTEAFF. The DNA of the CDR3 is TGTGCCAGCAGTTTAGAGGGAACGAACACTGAAGCTTTCTTT.